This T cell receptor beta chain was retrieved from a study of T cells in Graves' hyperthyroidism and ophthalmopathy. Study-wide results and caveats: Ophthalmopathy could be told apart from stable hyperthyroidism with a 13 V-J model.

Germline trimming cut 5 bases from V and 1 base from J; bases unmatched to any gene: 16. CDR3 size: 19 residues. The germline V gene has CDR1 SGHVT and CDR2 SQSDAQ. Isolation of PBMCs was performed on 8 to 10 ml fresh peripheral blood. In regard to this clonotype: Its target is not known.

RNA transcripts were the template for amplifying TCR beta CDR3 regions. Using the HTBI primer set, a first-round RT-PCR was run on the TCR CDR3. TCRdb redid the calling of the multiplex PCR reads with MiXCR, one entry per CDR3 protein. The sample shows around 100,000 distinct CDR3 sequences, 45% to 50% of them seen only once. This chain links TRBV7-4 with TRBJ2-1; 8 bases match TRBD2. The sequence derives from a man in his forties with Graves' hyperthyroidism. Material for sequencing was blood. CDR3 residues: CASSLPTSESGISYNEQFF. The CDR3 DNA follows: TGTGCCAGCAGCCTACCGACTAGCGAGAGCGGAATTTCCTACAATGAGCAGTTCTTC.